This passage covers 27 T cell receptor beta chains from one sample sequenced in a study of blood T cell repertoires in COVID-19. Assay used: immunoSEQ multiplex PCR; TCRdb lists only in-frame clones, some missing. The sample records about 85,000 clones, roughly nine tenths being singletons. Input material: peripheral blood. Receptors originate from a man aged 45-60 years with acute or convalescent COVID-19.

J is TRBJ2-3 and V is TRBV7-2; TRBD2 might be the D (5 bases). The CDR3 consists of 14 residues. Germline CDR1 is SGHTA and CDR2 is FQGNSA. V was trimmed by 3 bases and J by 4 bases, leaving 11 bases between them. The CDR3 protein is CASSFGGPPDTQYF. CDR3 nucleotides: TGTGCCAGCAGCTTCGGAGGCCCCCCAGATACGCAGTATTTT.

This chain uses TRBV13 with TRBJ2-3; 13 bases are shared with TRBD2. The length of the CDR3 is 18 residues. J was trimmed by 2 bases and V by 5 bases; bases with no gene match: 10. CDR1 and CDR2 from the germline V gene are PRHDT and FYEKMQ (reference sequence). The DNA for the CDR3 is TGTGCCAGCAGCCTCTATGCCGGGACTAGCGGGACCACAGATACGCAGTATTTT. Encoded protein: CASSLYAGTSGTTDTQYF.

This chain uses TRBV5-1 with TRBJ1-6, with 8 bases lining up with TRBD1. The germline V gene has CDR1 SGHRS and CDR2 YFSETQ. The CDR3 totals 17 residues. Germline trimming cut 3 bases from V and 1 base from J; bases unmatched to any gene: 6. As DNA, the CDR3 is TGCGCCAGCAGCTCTGGACAGGGAGGTTCCTATAATTCACCCCTCCACTTT. Protein sequence: CASSSGQGGSYNSPLHF.

V gene TRBV5-8 combines with J gene TRBJ2-4, with a tentative D call TRBD2 (5 bases). This CDR3 spans 13 amino acids. Trimming left V 0 bases short and J 8 bases short, with 9 bases between. The germline V gene has CDR1 SGHTS and CDR2 YDEGEE. The DNA for the CDR3 is TGTGCCAGCAGCTTGGAAGAAGCGGACATTCAGTACTTC. Its translation: CASSLEEADIQYF.

V is TRBV5-1 and J is TRBJ2-1, with unresolved D. Trimming stripped 0 bases from V and 3 bases from J, with 4 bases between. CDR3 length: 13 residues. Germline V gene lookup returns CDR1 SGHRS and CDR2 YFSETQ. The CDR3 region has the DNA TGCGCCAGCAGCTTGGACAGCTACAATGAGCAGTTCTTC. This encodes CASSLDSYNEQFF. The entire variable domain, with the rest obtained from reference TRBV5-1 and TRBJ2-1, is as follows: KAGVTQTPRYLIKTRGQQVTLSCSPISGHRSVSWYQQTPGQGLQFLFEYFSETQRNKGNFPGRFSGRQFSNSRSEMNVSTLELGDSALYLCASSLDSYNEQFFGPGTRLTVL.

The J gene is TRBJ1-1, the V gene TRBV6-6; a possible D gene is TRBD1 (5 bases). CDR1 is MNHNY, CDR2 SVGAGI, per germline (reference sequence). The CDR3 contains 13 residues. V lost 3 bases and J 5 bases, leaving 10 bases between the germline ends. The CDR3 protein is CASSYNQGTEAFF. In DNA, the CDR3 is TGTGCCAGCAGTTATAACCAGGGAACTGAAGCTTTCTTT.

This sequence joins TRBV19 and TRBJ1-2; no definite D call. This CDR3 comprises 14 residues. The V and J ends lost 1 base and 8 bases respectively, with 14 bases between them. Germline CDR1 LNHDA, CDR2 SQIVND (reference sequence). In DNA, the CDR3 is TGTGCCAGTAGTATAGTCGCAGGCACGCCCGGCTACACCTTC. Translation gives CASSIVAGTPGYTF. Looking up the rest from reference TRBV19 and TRBJ1-2 gives the full variable domain: DGGITQSPKYLFRKEGQNVTLSCEQNLNHDAMYWYRQDPGQGLRLIYYSQIVNDFQKGDIAEGYSVSREKKESFPLTVTSAQKNPTAFYLCASSIVAGTPGYTFGSGTRLTVV.

The genes are TRBV10-1 and TRBJ1-1, with D unclear. CDR1 is WNHNN, CDR2 SYGVQD, per germline (reference sequence). V was clipped by 8 bases and J by 10 bases, with 8 bases between them. The CDR3 totals 9 residues. As DNA, the CDR3 is TGCGCCAGCCGCTCTAGAGCTTTCTTT. Translated, it gives CASRSRAFF.

The chain couples TRBV6-5 to TRBJ1-1; TRBD1 matches 11 bases. The germline V gene encodes CDR1 MNHEY and CDR2 SVGAGI. After removal of 6 bases from V and 6 bases from J, the junction contained 6 bases not matched to a gene. The CDR3 sequence is 14 residues long. The CDR3 region has the DNA TGTGCCAGCAGCGGACAGGGGGCAAGCCCTGAAGCTTTCTTT. Residues: CASSGQGASPEAFF.

J is TRBJ1-3 and V is TRBV28; D not certain. Germline V gene lookup returns CDR1 MDHEN and CDR2 SYDVKM. This CDR3 is 17 amino acids long. V lost 3 bases and J 0 bases, leaving 15 bases between the germline ends. The CDR3 sequence: CASSFVGLRASGNTIYF. The CDR3, as DNA: TGTGCCAGCAGTTTTGTTGGGCTCAGAGCCTCTGGAAACACCATATATTTT.

The chain uses TRBV6-6 and TRBJ1-5; D is uncertain. V was trimmed by 0 bases and J by 7 bases, leaving 7 bases between them. This CDR3 has 13 residues. CDR1 is MNHNY and CDR2 is SVGAGI in the germline V gene (reference sequence). CDR3 in amino acids: CASSYSRIQPQHF. The CDR3 nucleotides are TGTGCCAGCAGTTACTCGAGGATCCAGCCCCAGCATTTT.

The chain uses TRBV28 and TRBJ2-1; 9 nucleotides align to TRBD2. J gave up 7 bases and V 7 bases, and 14 bases lay outside the gene matches. This CDR3 region has 16 residues. Germline V gives CDR1 MDHEN, CDR2 SYDVKM. This CDR3 is CASTPWGASGNNEQFF. The CDR3 bases are TGTGCCAGCACCCCTTGGGGAGCTAGCGGGAATAATGAGCAGTTCTTC.

The chain links TRBV7-2 to TRBJ2-3; 8 bases map to TRBD1. Unmatched junction bases numbered 6, after V lost 5 bases and J lost 5 bases. This CDR3 has 14 residues. Germline V lookup: CDR1 SGHTA, CDR2 FQGNSA. Written as DNA, the CDR3 is TGTGCCAGCAGCCCGGACAGGGTTCAAGATACGCAGTATTTT. Translating it yields CASSPDRVQDTQYF.

The chain combines TRBV21-1 with TRBJ1-3. TRBV21-1 is shown as a pseudogene. CDR3 length: 17 residues. The CDR3 DNA sequence: TGTGCCAGCACCCCCCCGCCCGGGGGGCGCGTCGGAAACACCATATATTTT. As protein: CASTPPPGGRVGNTIYF.

The V and J genes are TRBV13 and TRBJ2-2; no clear D. The CDR3 length is 16 residues. V was pared by 0 bases and J by 0 bases, with 8 bases between. From germline, CDR1 is PRHDT and CDR2 FYEKMQ (reference sequence). The CDR3 sequence is CASSLGRVANTGELFF. The CDR3, as DNA: TGTGCCAGCAGCTTAGGTCGGGTCGCGAACACCGGGGAGCTGTTTTTT.

V gene TRBV19 combines with J gene TRBJ1-1; the D gene is possibly TRBD1 (6 bases). Trimming shortened V by 7 bases and J by 6 bases, and 18 bases separated the two germline ends. CDR3 length: 14 amino acids. Germline V gives CDR1 LNHDA, CDR2 SQIVND (reference sequence). CDR3 sequence (DNA): TGTGCCAGTACTAGATCACAGGGAAAGGCTGAAGCTTTCTTT. This encodes CASTRSQGKAEAFF.

The chain combines TRBV15 with TRBJ1-4; a possible D gene is TRBD1 (5 bases). The germline gives CDR1 LNHNV, CDR2 YYDKDF (reference sequence). V lost 0 bases and J 3 bases, leaving 11 bases between the germline ends. This CDR3 is 16 amino acids long. CDR3 residues: CATSRDMDTSNEKLFF. The CDR3 coding sequence is TGTGCCACCAGCAGAGATATGGACACCTCTAATGAAAAACTGTTTTTT.

This clone has a single count. This sequence joins TRBV3-1 (or the pseudogene TRBV3-2) and TRBJ2-5; the D is unclear. V was cut by 6 bases and J by 5 bases, with 10 bases left in between. Germline V CDR1 and CDR2: LGHDT, YNNKEL (reference sequence). CDR3 size: 12 residues. CDR3 region: CASRSDWETQYF. The CDR3 bases are TGTGCCAGCAGGAGCGACTGGGAGACCCAGTACTTC.

This sequence joins TRBV18 and TRBJ2-3; 13 nucleotides line up with TRBD2. Germline trimming cut 6 bases from V and 6 bases from J; bases unmatched to any gene: 12. CDR3 length: 17 residues. In germline, CDR1 is KGHSH, CDR2 LQKENI. The CDR3 DNA sequence: TGTGCCAGCTCCCGTACTAGCGGGAGGGGACTAGAGGATACGCAGTATTTT. Its translation is CASSRTSGRGLEDTQYF.

The chain recombines TRBV9 with TRBJ2-2, with 7 bases lining up with TRBD1. Losses at the gene ends were 4 bases for V and 2 bases for J; bases not matched to a gene: 5. Germline CDR1 SGDLS, CDR2 YYNGEE. The CDR3 loop spans 15 amino acids. CDR3 coding DNA: TGTGCCAGCAGCACGACAGGGACCAACACCGGGGAGCTGTTTTTT. Translation gives CASSTTGTNTGELFF.

V is TRBV5-1 and J is TRBJ1-1; TRBD1 might be the D (6 bases). CDR1 and CDR2 (germline): SGHRS, YFSETQ. The CDR3 consists of 14 residues. Trimming left V 3 bases short and J 8 bases short, with 17 bases between. CDR3 loop: CASSSSRDTKEAFF. The CDR3 nucleotides are TGCGCCAGCAGCTCCTCCCGGGACACGAAAGAAGCTTTCTTT. The entire variable domain, with the rest obtained from reference TRBV5-1 and TRBJ1-1, is as follows: KAGVTQTPRYLIKTRGQQVTLSCSPISGHRSVSWYQQTPGQGLQFLFEYFSETQRNKGNFPGRFSGRQFSNSRSEMNVSTLELGDSALYLCASSSSRDTKEAFFGQGTRLTVV.

The V and J genes are TRBV7-3 and TRBJ2-3; D unresolved. V was trimmed by 2 bases and J by 5 bases, leaving 5 bases between them. The germline V gene encodes CDR1 SGHTA and CDR2 FQGTGA. CDR3 size: 12 residues. CDR3 sequence: CASSLYKDTQYF. For the CDR3, the DNA is TGTGCCAGCAGCTTATACAAAGATACGCAGTATTTT.

The chain joins TRBV10-2 to TRBJ1-4; a weak D match, TRBD1 (5 bases). V lost 7 bases and J lost 7, with 13 bases in between. The CDR3 length is 13 residues. Germline CDR1 reads WSHSY; CDR2 reads SAAADI. DNA for the CDR3: TGCGCCAGCACGAGGGGCGGGGGTGAAAAACTGTTTTTT. Encoded protein: CASTRGGGEKLFF.

By share, this clone ranks as medium-sized. The chain combines TRBV5-4 with TRBJ2-7; D is possibly TRBD2 (6 bases). The CDR3 runs 13 residues. Germline V gene lookup returns CDR1 SGHNT and CDR2 YYREEE (reference sequence). Trimming stripped 4 bases from V and 3 bases from J, with 11 bases between. The CDR3 nucleotides are TGTGCCAGCAGCGGGGGACTTGACTACGAGCAGTACTTC. Amino acid sequence: CASSGGLDYEQYF.

The chain combines TRBV11-1 with TRBJ1-1, with D uncertain. Germline V lookup: CDR1 SGHAT, CDR2 FQDESV (reference sequence). The CDR3 runs to 15 residues. Trimming stripped 0 bases from V and 1 base from J, with 9 bases between. The chain's CDR3 is CASSLARHGNTEAFF. In DNA, the CDR3 is TGTGCCAGCAGCTTAGCGCGACACGGGAACACTGAAGCTTTCTTT.

The chain links TRBV7-6 to TRBJ2-5, with 12 bases matching TRBD2. Germline V gene sequence: CDR1 SGHVS, CDR2 FNYEAQ. The CDR3 is made up of 16 amino acids. Trimming removed 3 bases from V and 2 bases from J; junction bases left unmatched: 4. The CDR3 loop reads CASSFLTSGRQETQYF. The CDR3 bases are TGTGCCAGCAGCTTTCTGACTAGCGGGAGACAAGAGACCCAGTACTTC.

This clone was seen a single time. The chain uses TRBV3-1 (or the pseudogene TRBV3-2) and TRBJ2-5, with TRBD2 matching 10 bases. The CDR3 is 17 residues long. The germline CDR1 and CDR2 sequences are LGHDT and YNNKEL (reference sequence). V was clipped by 4 bases and J by 1 base; unmatched bases: 9. The CDR3 sequence is CASSPHWASGGQETQYF. CDR3 nucleotide sequence: TGTGCCAGCAGCCCCCACTGGGCTAGCGGGGGCCAAGAGACCCAGTACTTC.